Listed here are 32 T cell receptor beta chains from one sample, sequenced in a study of tumor-infiltrating lymphocytes in primary liver carcinoma. The template, roughly 510 ng total RNA, yielded TCR beta cDNA made with a constant-region primer. Each TCR beta library was derived from three nested multiplex PCR rounds that employed slightly modified ARM-PCR. Primers for the first two PCR rounds were TRBV1-TRBV30 forward primers and a C-beta reverse primer (roughly 10 cycles per round). Via MiXCR, TCRdb re-called the multiplex PCR reads, giving one row per CDR3 protein. The sample has tens of thousands of distinct CDR3 sequences, 70% to 85% seen once. RNA and DNA were co-extracted from about 19-30 mg of unsorted bulk tissue. The material sequenced was liver tumor tissue from sampling region 2. Subset defined: tumor region T2, inferior pole. The origin of the receptors is a man aged 40-50 years with primary liver carcinoma and hepatitis B virus infection.

This clonotype was picked up a small number of times. The chain combines TRBV5-6 with TRBJ1-1, with no clear D. Deletions cut 2 bases from V and 2 bases from J, with 10 bases between. The CDR3 is made up of 14 amino acids. From germline, CDR1 is SGHDT and CDR2 YYEEEE. CDR3 bases: TGTGCCAGCAGCTTTCACGAATTTAACACTGAAGCTTTCTTT. Translated, it gives CASSFHEFNTEAFF.

A remark on this clonotype: The CDR3 ends on some other residue instead of the conserved phenylalanine or tryptophan, so this is likely a read error. The chain has TRBV10-3 and TRBJ2-7; 12 bases fit TRBD2. Germline V gene data show CDR1 as ENHRY and CDR2 as SYGVKD. Unmatched junction bases numbered 10, after V lost 4 bases and J lost 0 bases. CDR3 length: 18 residues. The CDR3 loop is CAISGQEGTSGRSYEQYL. Here the CDR3 DNA reads TGTGCCATCAGTGGTCAAGAAGGGACTAGCGGGCGCTCCTACGAGCAGTACTTA.

On this clonotype: A much more abundant neighbour one base away suggests this may be a read error. The chain uses TRBV5-1 and TRBJ2-2, with D perhaps matching TRBD2 (5 bases). This CDR3 region has 15 residues. Germline lookup yields CDR1 SGHRS and CDR2 YFSETQ. CDR3 sequence (DNA): TGCGCCAGCAGCTTTTGGGAACCAGGCACCGGGGAGCAGTTTTTT. It encodes CASSFWEPGTGEQFF.

This clonotype was observed a handful of times. The chain couples TRBV29-1 to TRBJ2-2, with 8 positions matching TRBD1. Losses at the gene ends were 4 bases for V and 2 bases for J; bases not matched to a gene: 3. CDR1 is SQVTM, CDR2 ANQGSEA, per germline. The length of the CDR3 is 14 residues. DNA for the CDR3: TGCAGCGTTGGGACAGGGCCAAACACCGGGGAGCTGTTTTTT. It translates to CSVGTGPNTGELFF.

About this clonotype: Because the CDR3 is missing its conserved closing phenylalanine or tryptophan, this is likely a read error. This chain uses TRBV6-2 or TRBV6-3 with TRBJ2-7; 8 nucleotides agree with TRBD2. This CDR3 comprises 12 residues. Germline V gives CDR1 MNHEY, CDR2 SVGEGT. CDR3 region: CGYGLAVLEQYL. DNA of the CDR3: TGTGGCTACGGACTAGCTGTCCTCGAGCAGTACCTC.

The chain links TRBV6-1 to TRBJ2-1, with TRBD2 matching 8 bases. Unmatched junction bases numbered 23, after V lost 10 bases and J lost 12 bases. The germline CDR1 and CDR2 sequences are MNHNS and SASEGT. The CDR3 runs 16 residues. The CDR3 protein is CANILGTTSGSRGQFF. CDR3 in DNA: TGTGCCAACATCCTGGGGACTACAAGCGGGAGTAGAGGGCAGTTCTTC.

Points on this clonotype: It is unclear where the CDR3 begins or ends on the DNA, so no DNA is shown, and the CDR3 is as TCRdb lists it. This rearrangement joins TRBV29-1 to TRBJ1-5; the table's D call, TRBD1, was not checked against the DNA. The CDR3 numbers 12 amino acids, ends counted. Germline-derived CDR1 and CDR2 are SQVTM and ANQGSEA. CDR3 region: CIVGQGNQPQHF.

This clonotype was found once. Mismatch with germline at one junction end may stem from a read error. The rearrangement links TRBV5-6 to TRBJ2-2; TRBD1 matches 7 bases. The CDR3 runs 15 residues. Germline values: CDR1 SGHDT, CDR2 YYEEEE. The CDR3 is CTSSLTGFAAGEMFF. CDR3 DNA: TGTACCAGCAGCTTGACAGGGTTTGCGGCCGGGGAGATGTTTTTT.

In regard to this clonotype: An end of the junction differs from the germline gene, which may be a read error. This chain connects TRBV11-3 to TRBJ2-1; D gene ambiguous. The CDR3 length is 15 residues. CDR1 and CDR2 from the germline V gene are SGHNT and YENEEA. The chain's CDR3 is CASSPLFAESNEQFF. The CDR3 region has the DNA TGTGCCAGCAGCCCCCTCTTTGCTGAGAGCAATGAACAGTTCTTC.

Remarks on this clonotype: One end of the junction varies from germline; a read error may be responsible. The chain has TRBV12-3 or TRBV12-4 and TRBJ1-5; no clear D gene. The CDR3 has 13 residues. CDR3 coding DNA: TGTGCTAGCAGTCCAGGAAGAAATCAGCCCCAGCATTTT. Its translation: CASSPGRNQPQHF.

Remarks on this clonotype: Its ends do not fully match the called genes, so a read error is possible. The V call is TRBV28, the J call TRBJ2-7; TRBD2 might be the D (6 bases). The CDR3 runs 16 residues. Germline values: CDR1 MDHEN, CDR2 SYDVKM. Here the CDR3 reads CANSLPRLGFDYEQYF. CDR3 nucleotide sequence: TGTGCCAACAGTTTACCCCGACTAGGATTCGATTACGAGCAGTACTTC.

A remark on this clonotype: Possible read error: a much larger clone is one base away. The chain carries TRBV5-1 and TRBJ2-1; 10 bases fit TRBD1. Germline CDR1 and CDR2: SGHRS and YFSETQ. This CDR3 has 16 amino acids. In DNA form, the CDR3 reads TGCGCCAGCAGCTCGGGACAGGGGACTTTCTACCATGAGCAGTTCTTC. Encoded protein: CASSSGQGTFYHEQFF.

As regards this clonotype: Being one base from a much bigger clone, this may be a read error. The chain links TRBV28 to TRBJ1-3, with TRBD1 identical over 7 bases. The CDR3 totals 15 residues. Trimming cost V 6 bases and J 3 bases; bases outside gene matches: 8. Germline V gene sequence: CDR1 MDHEN, CDR2 SYDVKM. The CDR3 region has the DNA TGTGCCAGCAGCCCCTCGACAGGGAATGGAAACACCATATATTTT. Its protein is CASSPSTGNGNTIYF.

The genes are TRBV12-3 or TRBV12-4 and TRBJ2-7; 10 bases align to TRBD2. The CDR3 covers 15 residues. V shed 4 bases, J shed 7 bases, and the junction held 10 bases outside the gene matches. Here the CDR3 reads CASSSGTSAGFEQYF. The CDR3 DNA reads TGTGCCAGCAGTTCCGGGACTAGCGCTGGTTTTGAGCAGTACTTC.

In regard to this clonotype: The junction shows a germline mismatch at one end, possibly a read error. This chain joins TRBV12-3 or TRBV12-4 and TRBJ2-1, with 13 bases that match TRBD2. The CDR3 is made up of 18 amino acids. The CDR3 is CASSWDSWGTSGTDEQVF. The DNA of the CDR3 is TGTGCCAGCAGTTGGGACAGCTGGGGGACTAGCGGGACCGATGAGCAGGTCTTC.

As regards this clonotype: The conserved phenylalanine or tryptophan normally closing the CDR3 is absent here, so this likely arose from a read error. The chain joins TRBV5-8 to TRBJ2-5, with 11 bases aligning to TRBD2. J was trimmed by 4 bases and V by 4 bases; bases with no gene match: 3. CDR1 SGHTS and CDR2 YDEGEE come from the germline V gene. CDR3 size: 14 residues. CDR3 sequence reads: CASSLGTSGETQYS. The CDR3 nucleotides read TGTGCCAGCAGCCTCGGGACTAGCGGAGAGACCCAGTACTCC.

A few counts support this clonotype. A single base separates this from a much larger clone, so it may be a read error. This chain joins TRBV5-1 and TRBJ2-1, with a tentative D call TRBD1 (6 bases). V was trimmed by 4 bases and J by 12 bases, leaving 14 bases between them. The CDR3 is 12 amino acids. Per germline, CDR1 SGHRS and CDR2 YFSETQ. The CDR3 DNA reads TGCGCCAGCAGCCCGGGTGGGGGCGTGCAGTTCTTC. This encodes CASSPGGGVQFF.

About this clonotype itself: One junction end does not reproduce the germline sequence, and a read error may be involved. The CDR3 spells CASSLGPWGTVNEKLRF. CDR3 in DNA: TGTGCCAGCAGCTTAGGTCCCTGGGGGACAGTGAATGAAAAACTGCGTTTT. The rearrangement uses TRBV5-5 and TRBJ1-4; 7 bases are shared with TRBD1. The CDR3 is 17 amino acids. CDR1 SGHKS and CDR2 YYEKEE come from the germline V gene (reference sequence).

Comments on this clonotype: Mismatch with germline at one junction end may stem from a read error. The V gene is TRBV7-8, the J gene TRBJ2-2; D uncertain. CDR3 length: 18 amino acids. Germline values: CDR1 SGHVS, CDR2 FQNEAQ. The CDR3 coding sequence is TGTGCCAGCATCCGGCTGTCGGTTGGGGTAACAAACACCAGGGAGCTGTTTTTT. This codes for CASIRLSVGVTNTRELFF. The complete variable domain, with remaining parts taken from reference TRBV7-8 and TRBJ2-2, reads GAGVSQSPRYKVAKRGQDVALRCDPISGHVSLFWYQQALGQGPEFLTYFQNEAQLDKSGLPSDRFFAERPEGSVSTLKIQRTQQEDSAVYLCASIRLSVGVTNTRELFFGEGSRLTVL.

This sequence joins TRBV30 and TRBJ2-1; no firm D call. Germline CDR1 GTSNPN, CDR2 SVGIG (reference sequence). The ends were cut back, 4 bases at V and 5 bases at J, with 6 bases in the middle. This CDR3 is built from 11 residues. CDR3 coding DNA: TGTGCCTGGAATGACAACAATGAGCAGTTCTTC. Translation: CAWNDNNEQFF.

The sample holds a few counts of this clonotype. CDR3 region: CASSEDRAVTDTQYF. The CDR3 DNA is TGTGCCAGCAGTGAGGACAGGGCAGTCACAGATACGCAGTATTTT. The chain employs TRBV2 and TRBJ2-3; 8 nucleotides match TRBD1. The V and J ends lost 3 bases and 2 bases, in that order; junction bases with no gene match: 4. The CDR3 length is 15 residues. CDR1 and CDR2 from the germline V gene are SNHLY and FYNNEI.

Worth noting for this clonotype: A junction boundary mismatches the germline segment, possibly from a read error. The J gene is TRBJ2-7, the V gene TRBV4-2; the D is unclear. In germline, CDR1 is LGHNA, CDR2 YNFKEQ. The CDR3 contains 14 residues. The CDR3 coding sequence is TGTGCCAGCAGCCATGAAACAGCAGTCTACGAGCAGTATTTC. This encodes CASSHETAVYEQYF.

Remarks on this clonotype: No conserved phenylalanine or tryptophan ends this CDR3, so it is likely a read error. The chain recombines TRBV12-3 or TRBV12-4 with TRBJ2-5; D is ambiguous. V lost 5 bases, J lost 0 bases, and 10 bases lay in between. The length of the CDR3 is 14 residues. CDR3 sequence reads: CASSIPMHQETQYL. CDR3 coding DNA: TGTGCCAGCAGTATCCCAATGCACCAAGAGACCCAGTACCTC.

In this sample, this clonotype turned up a few times. A much larger clone is a single base away; this may be a read error. V usage is TRBV29-1 and J usage is TRBJ2-5, with a weak D call TRBD1 (5 bases). Per germline, CDR1 SQVTM and CDR2 ANQGSEA. The CDR3 is made up of 11 amino acids. For the CDR3, the DNA is TGCAGCGTGGGGCCGATAGAGACCAAGTACTTC. It translates to CSVGPIETKYF.

The count of this clonotype is one. The chain is built from TRBV6-5 and TRBJ2-3; 8 bases agree with TRBD2. V was pared by 8 bases and J by 3 bases, with 16 bases of the junction left unmatched. The CDR3 length is 17 residues. In germline, CDR1 is MNHEY, CDR2 SVGAGI. The CDR3 region is CASHVQGGRKKTDTQYF. CDR3 bases: TGTGCCAGCCACGTACAGGGCGGGAGGAAGAAGACAGATACGCAGTATTTT.

The chain employs TRBV25-1 and TRBJ1-2, with D unclear. The germline V and J ends were trimmed by 6 bases and 5 bases, with 16 bases remaining between them. This CDR3 is 14 amino acids long. Per the germline V gene, CDR1 is MGHDK and CDR2 is SYGVNS. This chain's CDR3 is CASRGGVGYYGYTF. The CDR3 nucleotides are TGTGCCAGCAGGGGTGGTGTGGGCTATTATGGCTACACCTTC.

The chain recombines TRBV2 with TRBJ2-6; no definite D call. Looked up from germline, CDR1 is SNHLY and CDR2 is FYNNEI. The ends were cut back, 6 bases at V and 0 bases at J, with 6 bases in the middle. The CDR3 totals 14 residues. CDR3 coding DNA: TGTGCCAGCAGAGACATCTCTGGGGCCAACGTCCTGACTTTC. Translation: CASRDISGANVLTF.

This clonotype is a singleton in its sample. One end of the junction does not line up with germline, which may come from a read error. The gene calls are TRBV11-2 and TRBJ2-5, with D possibly called TRBD1 or TRBD2 (5 bases each). CDR3 length: 16 amino acids. Germline V gives CDR1 SGHAT, CDR2 FQNNGV. CDR3 loop: CASSQTPGWGKETQYF. Written as DNA, the CDR3 is TGTGCCAGCAGTCAAACTCCTGGTTGGGGGAAAGAGACCCAGTACTTT.

As regards this clonotype: Likely a read error: the CDR3 ends without its conserved phenylalanine or tryptophan. The chain has TRBV6-5 and TRBJ1-1; D perhaps matches TRBD1 (5 bases). Germline CDR1 reads MNHEY; CDR2 reads SVGAGI. There are 15 residues in the CDR3. V gave up 6 bases and J gave up 4 bases, with 18 bases separating them. The CDR3 DNA follows: TGTGCCAGCAGCCCTCGCCCGGGGCAGGGCACTGAAGCTTTCCTT. It codes for CASSPRPGQGTEAFL.

In this sample, this clonotype turned up a few times. Relative to the germline gene, one junction end is altered; a read error may explain this. The chain couples TRBV29-1 to TRBJ2-7; D perhaps matches TRBD2 (6 bases). The CDR3 totals 12 residues. Germline V gives CDR1 SQVTM, CDR2 ANQGSEA. DNA for the CDR3: TGCAGTGTTACTAGCAGCTCCTACGAGCGGTATTTC. Its protein is CSVTSSSYERYF.

V usage is TRBV6-6 and J usage is TRBJ2-3; D gene unclear. Looked up from germline, CDR1 is MNHNY and CDR2 is SVGAGI (reference sequence). V dropped 1 base and J dropped 1 base, with 9 bases sitting between them. This CDR3 has 15 residues. CDR3 sequence reads: CASSYLNGGTDTQYF. The CDR3 coding sequence is TGTGCCAGCAGTTACTTGAATGGTGGCACAGATACGCAGTATTTT.

Note on this clonotype: A junction boundary mismatches the germline segment, possibly from a read error. The chain recombines TRBV12-3 or TRBV12-4 with TRBJ1-2; TRBD1 matches 7 bases. The CDR3 loop spans 14 amino acids. This CDR3 is CASSLGTVPYGYTF. CDR3 nucleotides: TGTGCCAGCAGTCTCGGGACAGTGCCCTATGGATACACCTTC.